The rows below give T cell receptor beta chains drawn from one sample of a study of CD8 T cells in Susac syndrome. One entry per CDR3 protein, called by TCRdb with MiXCR from the immunoSEQ multiplex PCR reads. The sample contains over 150,000 distinct CDR3 sequences, 85% to 95% of which appear only once. The sequencing input was CD4+ T cells from PBMCs. These receptors all come from a human donor with Susac syndrome. CDR3s include the opening cysteine and the closing phenylalanine or tryptophan. D genes are given only for firm matches. Not every row has a clone size; where given, it reads once, few, many or a size class.

TRBV7-9	-	TRBJ2-1	-	TGTGCCAGCAGCTCCCGGGACAATGAGCAGTTCTTC	CASSSRDNEQFF
TRBV20-1	TRBD1	TRBJ1-5	-	TGCAGTGCTCACACAGGGGGCTACAATCAGCCCCAGCATTTT	CSAHTGGYNQPQHF
TRBV12-3/TRBV12-4	-	TRBJ1-1	-	TGTGCCAGCAGTTCTTTCCAGGCTGAAGCTTTCTTT	CASSSFQAEAFF
TRBV20-1	TRBD1	TRBJ1-1	-	TGCAGTGCCCAGACAGGGGGCCCGAACACTGAAGCTTTCTTT	CSAQTGGPNTEAFF
TRBV7-9	-	TRBJ1-2	-	TGTGCCAGCAGTCTACAAGGATCAAACTATGGCTACACCTTC	CASSLQGSNYGYTF
TRBV11-2	-	TRBJ2-5	once	TGTGCCAGCAGCTTAGATCGAGAGACAGATCAAGAGACCCAGTACTTC	CASSLDRETDQETQYF
TRBV4-2	-	TRBJ1-2	-	TGTGCCAGCAGCCAAGTAGGAACTTATGGCTACACCTTC	CASSQVGTYGYTF
TRBV20-1	TRBD2	TRBJ2-1	-	TGCAGTGTACTAGCGGGGAGGTACAATGAGCAGTTCTTC	CSVLAGRYNEQFF
TRBV20-1	-	TRBJ1-1	-	TGCAGTGCTAGAGCTTCGCCGGGGGCTGAAGCTTTCTTT	CSARASPGAEAFF
TRBV3-1	TRBD1	TRBJ2-5	-	TGTGCCAGCAGCCAAGATGGGGGACAGAGGTACCAAGAGACCCAGTACTTC	CASSQDGGQRYQETQYF
TRBV15	-	TRBJ1-3	-	TGTGCCACCAGCAGATCGGGAATCTCTGCTGGAAACACCATATATTTT	CATSRSGISAGNTIYF
TRBV6-5	TRBD1	TRBJ1-1	-	TGTGCCAGCAGTTACTCTACAGGGGGCCGGACTGAAGCTTTCTTT	CASSYSTGGRTEAFF
TRBV7-2	TRBD2	TRBJ2-7	few	TGTGCCAGCAGCCTAGGGACTAGCGGCCCCTACGAGCAGTACTTC	CASSLGTSGPYEQYF
TRBV30	TRBD2	TRBJ2-1	-	TGTGCCTGGAGCGACGAGCTAGCGGGAGGCCATAATGAGCAGTTCTTC	CAWSDELAGGHNEQFF
TRBV28	-	TRBJ1-2	-	TGTGCCAGCAGTTTAGGCCCAGGGGTCTATGGCTACACCTTC	CASSLGPGVYGYTF
TRBV30	-	TRBJ2-2	-	TGTGCCTATCTAAGGGGGGCAGCCTACACCGGGGAGCTGTTTTTT	CAYLRGAAYTGELFF
TRBV28	-	TRBJ2-5	-	TGTGCCAGCAGTTCCCTGACGGGGGTCCAAGAGACCCAGTACTTC	CASSSLTGVQETQYF
TRBV4-1	-	TRBJ1-1	-	TGCGCCAGCAGCCAAGCGGGTTCAATGAACACTGAAGCTTTCTTT	CASSQAGSMNTEAFF
TRBV7-9	-	TRBJ1-6	-	TGTGCCAGCAGCCTGTCATCCGGGGGGAATTCACCCCTCCACTTT	CASSLSSGGNSPLHF
TRBV23-1	TRBD1	TRBJ2-7	-	TGCGCCAGCAGTCAATCGACAGGGATGATCCACGAGCAGTACTTC	CASSQSTGMIHEQYF
TRBV5-6	-	TRBJ1-1	-	TGTGCCAGCAGCTTGGGTCTTGTTGCTGAAGTTTTCTTT	CASSLGLVAEVFF
TRBV7-3	-	TRBJ1-1	-	TGTGCCAGCAGCTTAACATCCGACACTGAAGCTTTCTTT	CASSLTSDTEAFF
TRBV2	-	TRBJ2-3	-	TGTGCCAGCACCGATGGGACTCCCAGAACAGATACGCAGTATTTT	CASTDGTPRTDTQYF
TRBV4-1	-	TRBJ1-6	-	TGCGCCAGCAGCCAAGTTGGCGGCCGGTCACCCCTCCACTTT	CASSQVGGRSPLHF
TRBV5-1	TRBD2	TRBJ2-7	few	TGCGCCAGCAGGAACGGGACTAGCGGAATTTACGAGCAGTACTTC	CASRNGTSGIYEQYF
TRBV12-3/TRBV12-4	-	TRBJ1-6	once	TGTGCCAGCAGTTTATATGTTTCGGGGTCACCCCTCCACTTT	CASSLYVSGSPLHF
TRBV24-1	-	TRBJ1-3	-	TGTGCCACCAGTGATTTAGGGTACTCTGGAAACACCATATATTTT	CATSDLGYSGNTIYF
TRBV11-2	-	TRBJ2-7	-	TGTGCCAGCAGCCCCCTCTCTGGCCTTAAGGTCTACGAGCAGTACTTC	CASSPLSGLKVYEQYF
TRBV20-1	-	TRBJ2-3	-	TGCAGTGCTGCGACGAGGGCAACCGGGGATACGCAGTATTTT	CSAATRATGDTQYF
TRBV15	-	TRBJ2-1	-	TGTGCCACCAGCAGAGATCTTACCCGGGCCCGCGTTTACAATGAGCAGTTCTTC	CATSRDLTRARVYNEQFF
TRBV18	TRBD1	TRBJ2-2	-	TGTGCCAGCTCGCATACCGGGACAGGGCCCACCGGGGAGCTGTTTTTT	CASSHTGTGPTGELFF
TRBV27	-	TRBJ1-5	-	TGTGCCAGCAGTTTAGACGGATATAGCAATCAGCCCCAGCATTTT	CASSLDGYSNQPQHF
TRBV30	-	TRBJ1-5	-	TGTGCTTTCCAGGGAAACAGCAATCAGCCCCAGCATTTT	CAFQGNSNQPQHF
TRBV7-8	-	TRBJ2-3	-	TGTGCCAGCAGCCCCAAGCGGATACCTCGAACAGATACGCAGTATTTT	CASSPKRIPRTDTQYF
TRBV3-1	-	TRBJ1-2	-	TGTGCCAGCAGTCGAGAGGGGGGCTACACCTTC	CASSREGGYTF
TRBV30	-	TRBJ1-3	-	TGTGCCTGGAGTGTAGGCATCTACTCTGGAAACACCATATATTTT	CAWSVGIYSGNTIYF
TRBV30	-	TRBJ2-3	-	TGTGCCTGGAGTTTAAGGGGCACAGGCACAGATACGCAGTATTTT	CAWSLRGTGTDTQYF
TRBV5-1	-	TRBJ2-3	-	TGCGCCAGCAGCCCCGGGACTTCTCCTAGCACAGATACGCAGTATTTT	CASSPGTSPSTDTQYF
TRBV5-1	-	TRBJ2-5	-	TGCGCCAGCAGCTTGGGGCTCCGGACAGATGAAGAGACCCAGTACTTC	CASSLGLRTDEETQYF
TRBV4-1	TRBD1	TRBJ2-5	-	TGCGCCAGCAGCCAACAGGGGAAGACAGGGATGAGGGAGACCCAGTACTTC	CASSQQGKTGMRETQYF
TRBV6-6	TRBD2	TRBJ2-5	few	TGTGCCAGCAGTCCTACTAGCGGCCAAGAGACCCAGTACTTC	CASSPTSGQETQYF
TRBV3-1	-	TRBJ2-7	-	TGTGCCAGCAGACAAGCCGGGGTCCTGCATTATTCCTACGAGCAGTACTTC	CASRQAGVLHYSYEQYF
TRBV12-3/TRBV12-4	-	TRBJ2-6	-	TGTGCCAGCAGATCACCCAGGTCCGGGGCCAACGTCCTGACTTTC	CASRSPRSGANVLTF
TRBV12-3/TRBV12-4	-	TRBJ1-1	-	TGTGCCAGCAGTTTCGGCAGGGGAAACACTGAAGCTTTCTTT	CASSFGRGNTEAFF
TRBV20-1	-	TRBJ1-2	once	TGCAGTGCTAGAGCTCGGGGGCGAGGCTACACCTTC	CSARARGRGYTF
TRBV15	-	TRBJ2-3	-	TGTGCCACCAGCAGAGATGGTGTAGATACGCAGTATTTT	CATSRDGVDTQYF